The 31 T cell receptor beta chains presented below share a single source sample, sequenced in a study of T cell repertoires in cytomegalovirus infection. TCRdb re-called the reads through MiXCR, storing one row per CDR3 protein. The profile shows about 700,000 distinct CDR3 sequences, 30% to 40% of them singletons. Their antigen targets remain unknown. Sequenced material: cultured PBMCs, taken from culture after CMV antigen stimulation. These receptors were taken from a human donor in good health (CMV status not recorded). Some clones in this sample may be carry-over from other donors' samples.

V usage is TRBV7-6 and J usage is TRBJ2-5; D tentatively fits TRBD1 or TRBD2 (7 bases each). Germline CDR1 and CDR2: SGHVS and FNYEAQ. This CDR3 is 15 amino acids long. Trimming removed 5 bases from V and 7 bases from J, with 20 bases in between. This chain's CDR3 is CASSPTTGREGTQYF. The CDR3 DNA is TGTGCCAGCAGCCCGACGACAGGGAGGGAAGGGACCCAGTACTTC.

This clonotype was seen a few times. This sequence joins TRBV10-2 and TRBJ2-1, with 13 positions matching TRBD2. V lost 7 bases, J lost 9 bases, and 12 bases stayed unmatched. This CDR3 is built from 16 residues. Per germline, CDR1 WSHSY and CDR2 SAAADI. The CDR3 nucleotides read TGCGCCAGCACTAGAGATCGGACTAGCGGGAGAGGTGAGCAGTTCTTC. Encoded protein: CASTRDRTSGRGEQFF.

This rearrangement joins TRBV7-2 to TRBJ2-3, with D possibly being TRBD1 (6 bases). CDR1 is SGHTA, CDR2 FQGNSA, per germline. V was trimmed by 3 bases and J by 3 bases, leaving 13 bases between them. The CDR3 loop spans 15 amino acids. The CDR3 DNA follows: TGTGCCAGCAGCTTCACGAGAGGGGGAACAGATACGCAGTATTTT. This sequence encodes CASSFTRGGTDTQYF.

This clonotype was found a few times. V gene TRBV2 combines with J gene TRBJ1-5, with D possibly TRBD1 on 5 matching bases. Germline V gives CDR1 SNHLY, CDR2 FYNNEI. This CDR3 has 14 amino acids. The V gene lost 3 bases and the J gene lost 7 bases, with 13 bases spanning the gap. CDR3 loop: CASSDRRGNQPQHF. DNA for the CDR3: TGTGCCAGCAGTGATCGTCGGGGGAACCAGCCCCAGCATTTT.

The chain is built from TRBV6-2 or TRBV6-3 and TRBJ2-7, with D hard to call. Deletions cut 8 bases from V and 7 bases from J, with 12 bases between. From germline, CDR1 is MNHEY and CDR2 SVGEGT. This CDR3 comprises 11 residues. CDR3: CASSRIGEQYF. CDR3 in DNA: TGTGCCAGCTCTAGAATAGGAGAGCAGTACTTC.

The CDR3 region has the DNA TGTGCCAGCAGTACTAACCGGCATTCCGGGGAGCTGTTTTTT. It specifies CASSTNRHSGELFF. The genes are TRBV27 and TRBJ2-2; D not resolved. This CDR3 spans 14 amino acids. CDR1 and CDR2 from the germline V gene are MNHEY and SMNVEV (reference sequence). The germline V and J ends were trimmed by 5 bases and 6 bases, with 13 bases remaining between them.

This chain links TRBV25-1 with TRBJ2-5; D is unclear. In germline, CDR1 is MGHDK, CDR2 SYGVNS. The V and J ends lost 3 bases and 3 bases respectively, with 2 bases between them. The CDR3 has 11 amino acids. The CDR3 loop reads CASSEKETQYF. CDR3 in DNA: TGTGCCAGCAGTGAGAAAGAGACCCAGTACTTC. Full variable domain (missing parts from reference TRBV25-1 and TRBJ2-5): EADIYQTPRYLVIGTGKKITLECSQTMGHDKMYWYQQDPGMELHLIHYSYGVNSTEKGDLSSESTVSRIRTEHFPLTLESARPSHTSQYLCASSEKETQYFGPGTRLLVL.

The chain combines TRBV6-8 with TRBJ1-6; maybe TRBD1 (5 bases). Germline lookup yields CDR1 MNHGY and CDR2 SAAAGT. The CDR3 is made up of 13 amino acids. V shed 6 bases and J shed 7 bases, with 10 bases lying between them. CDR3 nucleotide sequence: TGTGCCAGCAGGCGTACAGGAAATTCACCCCTCCACTTT. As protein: CASRRTGNSPLHF.

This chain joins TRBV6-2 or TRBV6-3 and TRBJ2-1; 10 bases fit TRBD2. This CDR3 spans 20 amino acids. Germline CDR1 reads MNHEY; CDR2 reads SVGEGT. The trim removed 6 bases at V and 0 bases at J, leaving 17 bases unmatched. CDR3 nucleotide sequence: TGTGCCAGCAGCCCTCTCTCTAGCGGGGGATTGAGAAGCTCCTACAATGAGCAGTTCTTC. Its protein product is CASSPLSSGGLRSSYNEQFF.

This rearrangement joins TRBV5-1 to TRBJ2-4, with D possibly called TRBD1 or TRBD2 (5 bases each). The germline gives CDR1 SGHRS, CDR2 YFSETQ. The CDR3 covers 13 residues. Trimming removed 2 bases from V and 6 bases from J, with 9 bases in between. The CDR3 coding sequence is TGCGCCAGCAGCTTAGAGGGGACAAACATTCAGTACTTC. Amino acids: CASSLEGTNIQYF.

In DNA form, the CDR3 reads TGTGCCAGCAGCAGAACAGGGGCGAACACAGATACGCAGTATTTT. It specifies CASSRTGANTDTQYF. The chain employs TRBV7-8 and TRBJ2-3; 7 positions match TRBD1. Trimming removed 5 bases from V and 2 bases from J; junction bases left unmatched: 7. The CDR3 spans 15 residues. CDR1 is SGHVS and CDR2 is FQNEAQ in the germline V gene.

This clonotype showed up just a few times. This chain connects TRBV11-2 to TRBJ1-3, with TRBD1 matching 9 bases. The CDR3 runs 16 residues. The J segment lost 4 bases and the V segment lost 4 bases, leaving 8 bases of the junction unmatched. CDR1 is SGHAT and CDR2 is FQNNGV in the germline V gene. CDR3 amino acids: CASSSLTGGRGNTIYF. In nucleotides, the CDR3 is TGTGCCAGCAGCTCCTTGACAGGGGGAAGGGGAAACACCATATATTTT. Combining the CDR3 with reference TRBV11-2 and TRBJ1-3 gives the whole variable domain EAGVAQSPRYKIIEKRQSVAFWCNPISGHATLYWYQQILGQGPKLLIQFQNNGVVDDSQLPKDRFSAERLKGVDSTLKIQPAKLEDSAVYLCASSSLTGGRGNTIYFGEGSWLTVV.

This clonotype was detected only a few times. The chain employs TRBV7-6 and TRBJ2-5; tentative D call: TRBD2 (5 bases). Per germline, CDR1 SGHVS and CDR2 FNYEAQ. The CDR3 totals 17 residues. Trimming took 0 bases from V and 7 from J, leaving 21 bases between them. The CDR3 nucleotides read TGTGCCAGCAGCTTAGCCCCCCCTGGACTGGGCCGGGGGACCCAGTACTTC. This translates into CASSLAPPGLGRGTQYF.

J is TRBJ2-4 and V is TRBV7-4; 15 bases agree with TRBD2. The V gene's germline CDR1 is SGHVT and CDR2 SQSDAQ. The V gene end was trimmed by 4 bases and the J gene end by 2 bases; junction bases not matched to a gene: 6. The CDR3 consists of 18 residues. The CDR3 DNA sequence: TGTGCCAGCAGCTCCCAGGGACTAGCGGGAGGCCCCAAAAACATTCAGTACTTC. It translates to CASSSQGLAGGPKNIQYF.

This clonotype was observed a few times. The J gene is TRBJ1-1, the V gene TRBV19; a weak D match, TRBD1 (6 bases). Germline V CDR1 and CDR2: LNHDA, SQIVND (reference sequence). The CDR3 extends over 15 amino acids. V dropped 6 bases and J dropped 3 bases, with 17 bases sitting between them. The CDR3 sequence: CASSNPRGYYTEAFF. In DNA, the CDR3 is TGTGCCAGTAGCAACCCCAGGGGCTATTACACTGAAGCTTTCTTT.

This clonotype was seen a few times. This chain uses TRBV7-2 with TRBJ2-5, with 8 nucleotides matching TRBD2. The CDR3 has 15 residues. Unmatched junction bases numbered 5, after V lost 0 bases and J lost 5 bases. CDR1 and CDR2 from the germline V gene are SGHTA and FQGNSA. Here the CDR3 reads CASSLAGGGVETQYF. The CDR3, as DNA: TGTGCCAGCAGCTTAGCCGGGGGGGGGGTTGAGACCCAGTACTTC. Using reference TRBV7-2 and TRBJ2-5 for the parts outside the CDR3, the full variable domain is GAGVSQSPSNKVTEKGKDVELRCDPISGHTALYWYRQSLGQGLEFLIYFQGNSAPDKSGLPSDRFSAERTGGSVSTLTIQRTQQEDSAVYLCASSLAGGGVETQYFGPGTRLLVL.

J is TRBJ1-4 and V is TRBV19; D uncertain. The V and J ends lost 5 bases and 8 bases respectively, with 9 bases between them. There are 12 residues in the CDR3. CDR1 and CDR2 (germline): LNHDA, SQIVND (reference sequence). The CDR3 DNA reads TGTGCCAGTAGTCCTTACTCCGAAAAACTGTTTTTT. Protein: CASSPYSEKLFF. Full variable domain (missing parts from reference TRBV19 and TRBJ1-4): DGGITQSPKYLFRKEGQNVTLSCEQNLNHDAMYWYRQDPGQGLRLIYYSQIVNDFQKGDIAEGYSVSREKKESFPLTVTSAQKNPTAFYLCASSPYSEKLFFGSGTQLSVL.

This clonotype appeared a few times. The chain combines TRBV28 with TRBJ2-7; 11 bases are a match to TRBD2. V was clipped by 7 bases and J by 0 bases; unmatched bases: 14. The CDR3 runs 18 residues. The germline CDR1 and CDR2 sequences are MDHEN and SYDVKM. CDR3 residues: CASISRRLAGLSSYEQYF. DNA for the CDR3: TGTGCCAGCATTTCACGGAGACTAGCGGGGTTAAGCTCCTACGAGCAGTACTTC. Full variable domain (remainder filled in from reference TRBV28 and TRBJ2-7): DVKVTQSSRYLVKRTGEKVFLECVQDMDHENMFWYRQDPGLGLRLIYFSYDVKMKEKGDIPEGYSVSREKKERFSLILESASTNQTSMYLCASISRRLAGLSSYEQYFGPGTRLTVT.

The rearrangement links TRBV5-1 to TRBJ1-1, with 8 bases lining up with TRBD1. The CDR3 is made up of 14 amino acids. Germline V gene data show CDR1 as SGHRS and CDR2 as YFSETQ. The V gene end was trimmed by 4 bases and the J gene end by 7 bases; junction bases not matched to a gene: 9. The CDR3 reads CASSHTGQGGEAFF. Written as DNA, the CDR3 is TGCGCCAGCAGCCATACAGGACAGGGCGGTGAAGCTTTCTTT.

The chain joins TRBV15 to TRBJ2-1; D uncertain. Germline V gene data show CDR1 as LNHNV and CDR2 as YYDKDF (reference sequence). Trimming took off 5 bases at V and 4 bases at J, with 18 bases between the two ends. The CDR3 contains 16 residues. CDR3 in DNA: TGTGCCACCAGCCCACCCGCAGGAGCGTCTTACAATGAGCAGTTCTTC. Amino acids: CATSPPAGASYNEQFF.

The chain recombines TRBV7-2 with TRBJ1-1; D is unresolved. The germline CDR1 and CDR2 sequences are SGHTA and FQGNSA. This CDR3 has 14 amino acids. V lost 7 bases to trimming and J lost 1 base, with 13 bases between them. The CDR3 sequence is CASNPGRQNTEAFF. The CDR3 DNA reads TGTGCCAGCAACCCCGGTCGGCAGAACACTGAAGCTTTCTTT.

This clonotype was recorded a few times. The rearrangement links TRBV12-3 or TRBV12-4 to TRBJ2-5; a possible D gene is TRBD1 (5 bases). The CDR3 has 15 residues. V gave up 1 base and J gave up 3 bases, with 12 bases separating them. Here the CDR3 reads CASSLGYRPKETQYF. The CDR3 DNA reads TGTGCCAGCAGTTTAGGCTACAGGCCGAAAGAGACCCAGTACTTC.

The CDR3, as DNA: TGTGCCAGCAGTTTAACTCGGGGTTGGGATCAGCCCCAGCATTTT. Translating gives CASSLTRGWDQPQHF. The V gene is TRBV6-1, the J gene TRBJ1-5; D not resolved. The germline gives CDR1 MNHNS, CDR2 SASEGT. The CDR3 consists of 15 residues. With 5 bases removed from V and 5 bases from J, the gap between germline ends came to 16 bases.

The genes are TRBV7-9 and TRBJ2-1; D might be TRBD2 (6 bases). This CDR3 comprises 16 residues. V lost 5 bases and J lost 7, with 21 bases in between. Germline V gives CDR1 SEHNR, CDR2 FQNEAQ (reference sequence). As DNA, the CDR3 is TGTGCCAGCAGCACCCCTGAGGCGGGGCCAGGGAATGAGCAGTTCTTC. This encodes CASSTPEAGPGNEQFF.

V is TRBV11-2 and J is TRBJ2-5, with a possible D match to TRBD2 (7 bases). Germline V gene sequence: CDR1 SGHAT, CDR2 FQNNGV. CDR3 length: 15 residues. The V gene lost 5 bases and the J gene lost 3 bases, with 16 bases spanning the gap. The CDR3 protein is CASSLGHRGEETQYF. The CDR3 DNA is TGTGCCAGCAGCCTGGGACATCGGGGGGAAGAGACCCAGTACTTC.

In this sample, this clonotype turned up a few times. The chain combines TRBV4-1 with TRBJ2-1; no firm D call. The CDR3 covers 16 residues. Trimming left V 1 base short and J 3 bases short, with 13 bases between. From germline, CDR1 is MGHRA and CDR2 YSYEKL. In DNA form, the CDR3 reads TGCGCCAGCAGCCAAGGCCTGAAGGGAAGCTACAATGAGCAGTTCTTC. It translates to CASSQGLKGSYNEQFF.

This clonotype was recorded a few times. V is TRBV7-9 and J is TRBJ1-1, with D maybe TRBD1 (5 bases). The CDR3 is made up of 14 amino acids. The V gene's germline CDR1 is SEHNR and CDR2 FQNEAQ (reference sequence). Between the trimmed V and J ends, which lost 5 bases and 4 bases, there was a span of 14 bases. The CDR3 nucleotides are TGTGCCAGCAGCCCCAGGGATATGAGCACTGAAGCTTTCTTT. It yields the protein CASSPRDMSTEAFF.

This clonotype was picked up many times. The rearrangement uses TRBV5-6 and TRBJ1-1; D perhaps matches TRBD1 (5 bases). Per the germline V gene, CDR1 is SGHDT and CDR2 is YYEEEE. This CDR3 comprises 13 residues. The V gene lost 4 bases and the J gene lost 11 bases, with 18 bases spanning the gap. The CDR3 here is CASSRDTQGSAFF. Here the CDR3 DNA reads TGTGCCAGCAGCCGTGACACCCAGGGAAGTGCTTTCTTT.

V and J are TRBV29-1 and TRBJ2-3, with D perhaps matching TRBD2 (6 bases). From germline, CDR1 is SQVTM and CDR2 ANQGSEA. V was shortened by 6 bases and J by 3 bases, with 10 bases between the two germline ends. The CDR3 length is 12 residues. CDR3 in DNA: TGCAGCGTCCGGGAGAGGACAGATACGCAGTATTTT. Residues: CSVRERTDTQYF.

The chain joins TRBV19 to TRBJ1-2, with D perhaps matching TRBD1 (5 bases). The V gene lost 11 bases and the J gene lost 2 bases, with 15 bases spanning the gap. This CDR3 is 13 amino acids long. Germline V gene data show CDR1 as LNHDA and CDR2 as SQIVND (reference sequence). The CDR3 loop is CAPRETENYGYTF. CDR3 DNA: TGTGCCCCTAGGGAGACAGAAAACTATGGCTACACCTTC.

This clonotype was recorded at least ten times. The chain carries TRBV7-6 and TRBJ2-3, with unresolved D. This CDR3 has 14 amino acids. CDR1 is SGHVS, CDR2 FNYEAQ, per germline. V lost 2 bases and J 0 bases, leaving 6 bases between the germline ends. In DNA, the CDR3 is TGTGCCAGCAGCTTATACTCTAGCACAGATACGCAGTATTTT. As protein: CASSLYSSTDTQYF.